The T cell receptor beta chain described here comes from a study of molecular identifiers for immune sequencing clone quantification. This clonotype was detected only a few times. Its antigen remains unknown. TCRdb re-derived calls from the PCR reads in MiXCR, one entry per CDR3 protein. Of a few hundred thousand distinct CDR3 sequences listed, about a quarter were seen once; the top ten hold approximately 0.8%. Using 10%, 30% or 50% RNA, naive CD8 libraries were derived from approximately 20,000 to 1,000,000 sorted cells. Researchers sorted naive CD8 T cells as cells that were CD8+CD4-CCR7+CD45RA+. Regarding the study as a whole: In cases of identical TCR molecules sharing a barcode, highly expanded clone sizes could be underestimated. More than 99% of effector molecules, versus under 1% of naive-cell molecules, belonged to clones above 20 RNA copies.

There are 11 residues in the CDR3. Germline V gene lookup returns CDR1 LNHDA and CDR2 SQIVND (reference sequence). The V end lost 9 bases, the J end lost 4 bases, and 9 bases lay between the germline ends. Source material: naive CD8+ T cells from blood, with Jurkat cell RNA spiked in. Subset reported: FACS-sorted CD8+CD4-CCR7+CD45RA+ naive T cells. The receptor comes from a human donor in good health. Some libraries in this study had Jurkat cell RNA spiked in. This chain connects TRBV19 to TRBJ1-2; TRBD1 might be the D (6 bases). The CDR3, as DNA: TGTGCCAGCGGACAGATCTATGGCTACACCTTC. This encodes CASGQIYGYTF.